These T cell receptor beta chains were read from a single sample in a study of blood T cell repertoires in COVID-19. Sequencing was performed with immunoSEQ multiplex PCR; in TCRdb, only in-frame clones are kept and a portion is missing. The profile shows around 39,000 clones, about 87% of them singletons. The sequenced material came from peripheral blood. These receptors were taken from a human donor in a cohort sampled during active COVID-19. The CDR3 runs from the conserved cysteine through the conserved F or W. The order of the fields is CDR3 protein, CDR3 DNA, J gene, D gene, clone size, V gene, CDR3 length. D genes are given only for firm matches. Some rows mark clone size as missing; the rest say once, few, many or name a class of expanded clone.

CDR3aa: CASSPDRGRNQPQHF; CDR3nt: TGTGCCAGCAGTCCAGACAGGGGTCGCAATCAGCCCCAGCATTTT; j_gene: TRBJ1-5; d_gene: TRBD1; abundance: .; v_gene: TRBV6-5; len: 15
CDR3aa: CASSLLGQGGYEQYF; CDR3nt: TGCGCCAGCAGCTTACTTGGACAGGGCGGTTACGAGCAGTACTTC; j_gene: TRBJ2-7; d_gene: TRBD1; abundance: once; v_gene: TRBV5-1; len: 15
CDR3aa: CAISESRGGLTDTQYF; CDR3nt: TGTGCCATCAGTGAGTCGAGGGGGGGGTTGACAGATACGCAGTATTTT; j_gene: TRBJ2-3; d_gene: .; abundance: .; v_gene: TRBV10-3; len: 16
CDR3aa: CASSARAGLGGYTF; CDR3nt: TGTGCCAGCAGCGCCCGGGCGGGGCTTGGTGGCTACACCTTC; j_gene: TRBJ1-2; d_gene: .; abundance: .; v_gene: TRBV6-6; len: 14
CDR3aa: CASSPGTGARYEQYF; CDR3nt: TGTGCCAGCAGCCCCGGGACAGGGGCCAGATACGAGCAGTACTTC; j_gene: TRBJ2-7; d_gene: TRBD1; abundance: .; v_gene: TRBV7-3; len: 15
CDR3aa: CASSQGTPPGSYNEQFF; CDR3nt: TGCGCCAGCAGCCAGGGGACTCCCCCGGGATCCTACAATGAGCAGTTCTTC; j_gene: TRBJ2-1; d_gene: .; abundance: once; v_gene: TRBV4-1; len: 17
CDR3aa: CASSPPWSSGNTIYF; CDR3nt: TGTGCCAGCTCACCACCGTGGAGCTCTGGAAACACCATATATTTT; j_gene: TRBJ1-3; d_gene: .; abundance: .; v_gene: TRBV18; len: 15
CDR3aa: CASSLGGLALNEQFF; CDR3nt: TGCGCCAGCAGCTTGGGTGGACTAGCTCTAAATGAGCAGTTCTTC; j_gene: TRBJ2-1; d_gene: TRBD2; abundance: .; v_gene: TRBV5-1; len: 15
CDR3aa: CASSTLAGGRSGTDTQYF; CDR3nt: TGCGCCAGCAGCACTCTAGCGGGGGGAAGGTCCGGCACAGATACGCAGTATTTT; j_gene: TRBJ2-3; d_gene: TRBD2; abundance: .; v_gene: TRBV4-1; len: 18
CDR3aa: CASSRTSGNSQETQYF; CDR3nt: TGTGCCAGCAGCCGGACTAGCGGGAATTCCCAAGAGACCCAGTACTTC; j_gene: TRBJ2-5; d_gene: TRBD2; abundance: .; v_gene: TRBV9; len: 16
CDR3aa: CASSQDREGNIQYF; CDR3nt: TGTGCCAGCAGCCAAGACAGGGAGGGGAACATTCAGTACTTC; j_gene: TRBJ2-4; d_gene: TRBD2; abundance: .; v_gene: TRBV3-1/TRBV3-2; len: 14
CDR3aa: CASSQSAGTYEQYF; CDR3nt: TGTGCCAGCAGCCAGAGTGCGGGCACCTACGAGCAGTACTTC; j_gene: TRBJ2-7; d_gene: .; abundance: .; v_gene: TRBV3-1/TRBV3-2; len: 14
CDR3aa: CASSYRGNTEAFF; CDR3nt: TGTGCCAGCAGTTACCGGGGGAACACTGAAGCTTTCTTT; j_gene: TRBJ1-1; d_gene: .; abundance: .; v_gene: TRBV6-2/TRBV6-3; len: 13
CDR3aa: CASSSSGSVNNEQFF; CDR3nt: TGTGCCAGCAGCAGCAGCGGGAGCGTTAACAATGAGCAGTTCTTC; j_gene: TRBJ2-1; d_gene: TRBD2; abundance: once; v_gene: TRBV7-6; len: 15
CDR3aa: CAISSQGEQFF; CDR3nt: TGTGCCATCAGTTCCCAGGGTGAGCAGTTCTTC; j_gene: TRBJ2-1; d_gene: .; abundance: .; v_gene: TRBV10-3; len: 11
CDR3aa: CASSRRPGTEAFF; CDR3nt: TGTGCCAGCAGCCGGAGACCGGGCACTGAAGCTTTCTTT; j_gene: TRBJ1-1; d_gene: .; abundance: few; v_gene: TRBV7-2; len: 13
CDR3aa: CASSYFSPPGRTEAFF; CDR3nt: TGTGCCAGCAGTTACTTCTCCCCCCCGGGTAGGACTGAAGCTTTCTTT; j_gene: TRBJ1-1; d_gene: .; abundance: .; v_gene: TRBV6-5; len: 16
CDR3aa: CASSQGQNSYEQYF; CDR3nt: TGCGCCAGCAGCCAAGGGCAAAATTCCTACGAGCAGTACTTC; j_gene: TRBJ2-7; d_gene: .; abundance: .; v_gene: TRBV4-1; len: 14
CDR3aa: CASSLPPHRPKGDEQYF; CDR3nt: TGTGCCAGCAGCTTACCCCCTCACAGGCCCAAAGGGGACGAGCAGTACTTC; j_gene: TRBJ2-7; d_gene: .; abundance: .; v_gene: TRBV11-3; len: 17
CDR3aa: CASSPGVRSSSYNEQFF; CDR3nt: TGTGCCAGCAGTCCCGGGGTGCGGTCCAGCTCCTACAATGAGCAGTTCTTC; j_gene: TRBJ2-1; d_gene: .; abundance: .; v_gene: TRBV28; len: 17
CDR3aa: CASSPNQGAKTEAFF; CDR3nt: TGTGCCAGCAGCCCAAATCAGGGGGCGAAAACTGAAGCTTTCTTT; j_gene: TRBJ1-1; d_gene: TRBD1; abundance: .; v_gene: TRBV7-9; len: 15
CDR3aa: CASSSRGPYGYTF; CDR3nt: TGTGCCAGCAGCTCAAGAGGGCCCTATGGCTACACCTTC; j_gene: TRBJ1-2; d_gene: .; abundance: .; v_gene: TRBV5-8; len: 13
CDR3aa: CASSLGDREYQPQHF; CDR3nt: TGTGCCAGCAGCTTAGGGGACAGGGAATATCAGCCCCAGCATTTT; j_gene: TRBJ1-5; d_gene: TRBD1; abundance: .; v_gene: TRBV7-9; len: 15
CDR3aa: CASSPRGRMNTEAFF; CDR3nt: TGTGCCAGCAGCCCCAGGGGACGGATGAACACTGAAGCTTTCTTT; j_gene: TRBJ1-1; d_gene: .; abundance: once; v_gene: TRBV3-1/TRBV3-2; len: 15
CDR3aa: CASSLTGGGAETQYF; CDR3nt: TGTGCCAGTAGCCTGACCGGCGGGGGGGCAGAGACCCAGTACTTC; j_gene: TRBJ2-5; d_gene: TRBD2; abundance: .; v_gene: TRBV19; len: 15
CDR3aa: CASSLWGRETEAFF; CDR3nt: TGTGCCAGCAGTTTGTGGGGGCGAGAAACTGAAGCTTTCTTT; j_gene: TRBJ1-1; d_gene: .; abundance: .; v_gene: TRBV27; len: 14
CDR3aa: CSVGTGLSGTEAFF; CDR3nt: TGCAGCGTTGGGACAGGGCTGTCGGGCACTGAAGCTTTCTTT; j_gene: TRBJ1-1; d_gene: TRBD1; abundance: .; v_gene: TRBV29-1; len: 14
CDR3aa: CATSVPRAGSQYEQFF; CDR3nt: TGTGCCACCAGTGTACCCCGGGCAGGGTCCCAATATGAGCAGTTCTTC; j_gene: TRBJ2-1; d_gene: .; abundance: .; v_gene: TRBV24-1; len: 16
CDR3aa: CSARKGRGQYF; CDR3nt: TGCAGTGCTAGAAAGGGGCGGGGTCAGTACTTC; j_gene: TRBJ2-4; d_gene: .; abundance: .; v_gene: TRBV20-1; len: 11
CDR3aa: CASSQGDTYGYTF; CDR3nt: TGCGCCAGCAGCCAAGGGGACACTTATGGCTACACCTTC; j_gene: TRBJ1-2; d_gene: .; abundance: once; v_gene: TRBV5-1; len: 13
CDR3aa: CASSLRPQGNEQFF; CDR3nt: TGCGCCAGCAGCTTGAGGCCACAGGGGAACGAGCAGTTCTTC; j_gene: TRBJ2-1; d_gene: TRBD1; abundance: .; v_gene: TRBV5-1; len: 14
CDR3aa: CASRLPTGGGYTF; CDR3nt: TGTGCCAGCAGGCTTCCGACAGGGGGAGGCTACACCTTC; j_gene: TRBJ1-2; d_gene: TRBD1; abundance: .; v_gene: TRBV28; len: 13
CDR3aa: CASSPWGGLNNEQFF; CDR3nt: TGCGCCAGCAGCCCCTGGGGGGGACTTAACAATGAGCAGTTCTTC; j_gene: TRBJ2-1; d_gene: TRBD2; abundance: .; v_gene: TRBV5-1; len: 15
CDR3aa: CASCLRWGLDTQYF; CDR3nt: TGTGCCAGTTGTCTGAGGTGGGGGCTGGATACGCAGTATTTT; j_gene: TRBJ2-3; d_gene: .; abundance: .; v_gene: TRBV19; len: 14
CDR3aa: CASRRIAGAFYNEQFF; CDR3nt: TGTGCCAGTAGACGCATAGCGGGGGCTTTCTACAATGAGCAGTTCTTC; j_gene: TRBJ2-1; d_gene: TRBD2; abundance: .; v_gene: TRBV19; len: 16
CDR3aa: CASSSSGRETQYF; CDR3nt: TGCGCCAGCAGCTCCTCGGGTAGGGAGACCCAGTACTTC; j_gene: TRBJ2-5; d_gene: .; abundance: .; v_gene: TRBV5-1; len: 13
CDR3aa: CASSLGEFSTDTQYF; CDR3nt: TGTGCCAGCAGCTTAGGGGAGTTTAGTACAGATACGCAGTATTTT; j_gene: TRBJ2-3; d_gene: .; abundance: .; v_gene: TRBV7-3; len: 15
CDR3aa: CAWSVLGPRQKGNTIYF; CDR3nt: TGTGCCTGGAGTGTACTGGGGCCTCGACAGAAAGGAAACACCATATATTTT; j_gene: TRBJ1-3; d_gene: .; abundance: .; v_gene: TRBV30; len: 17
CDR3aa: CASSWGQGNSPLHF; CDR3nt: TGTGCCAGCAGCTGGGGACAGGGGAATTCACCCCTCCACTTT; j_gene: TRBJ1-6; d_gene: TRBD1; abundance: .; v_gene: TRBV6-5; len: 14
CDR3aa: CASSQEFYRRTGDNQPQHF; CDR3nt: TGTGCCAGCAGCCAAGAATTCTACCGCCGGACAGGGGATAATCAGCCCCAGCATTTT; j_gene: TRBJ1-5; d_gene: TRBD1; abundance: .; v_gene: TRBV4-2; len: 19
CDR3aa: CASSRPGLAGGRSLNEQFF; CDR3nt: TGTGCCAGCAGCCGACCGGGACTAGCGGGGGGGCGGTCTCTGAATGAGCAGTTCTTC; j_gene: TRBJ2-1; d_gene: TRBD2; abundance: .; v_gene: TRBV6-2/TRBV6-3; len: 19